A single TCR beta chain is shown here with its context. These data belong to a study of PD-L1 blockade in urothelial cancer. This table comes from immunoSEQ multiplex PCR, and its TCRdb copy is limited to in-frame clones, with some not included. The sample has tens of thousands of clones; 75% to 85% are singletons. Germline assignment: CDR1 GTSNPN and CDR2 SVGIG (reference sequence). The CDR3 loop spans 14 amino acids. The germline V and J ends were trimmed by 3 bases and 2 bases, with 13 bases remaining between them. The time point was: pretreatment peripheral blood. The sequencing here drew on PBMCs, taken around atezolizumab (anti-PD-L1) treatment. The chain employs TRBV30 and TRBJ2-5; perhaps TRBD1 as D (6 bases). This TCR was sampled from a man in his sixties with urothelial cancer. The CDR3 coding sequence is TGTGCCTGGAGCACAGGGCTCTCACAAGAGACCCAGTACTTC. This translates into CAWSTGLSQETQYF.